Sequencing of this TCR beta chain was carried out in a study of T cells in Graves' hyperthyroidism and ophthalmopathy. For the study at large: Sampling of peripheral blood happened at initial diagnosis, prior to any treatment. Study-wide findings and caveats: A model built on 13 V-J features separated ophthalmopathy from stable hyperthyroidism.

TCR beta CDR3 sequences were amplified from RNA transcripts. Initially, a first-round RT-PCR of the TCR CDR3 employed the HTBI primer set. One entry per CDR3 protein results from TCRdb running MiXCR on the multiplex PCR reads. The sample has about 350,000 distinct CDR3 sequences, approximately 13% seen once. Regarding this clonotype: The antigen remains undetermined.

Uncontrolled infections, other autoimmune diseases, pregnancy or lactation led to exclusion of patients. An approximately 10 ml volume of fresh peripheral blood provided the PBMCs. CDR1 is SGHTA, CDR2 FQGTGA, per germline. Trimming cost V 4 bases and J 5 bases; bases outside gene matches: 10. The CDR3 has 16 residues. Sequencing was done on a sample of blood. The rearrangement links TRBV7-3 to TRBJ1-5, with 8 positions matching TRBD1. The receptor's source is a woman aged 25 to 39 with Graves' hyperthyroidism. The CDR3 region is CASSCRTGRKYQPQHF. CDR3 nucleotides: TGTGCCAGCAGCTGTCGGACAGGGAGAAAGTATCAGCCCCAGCATTTT.